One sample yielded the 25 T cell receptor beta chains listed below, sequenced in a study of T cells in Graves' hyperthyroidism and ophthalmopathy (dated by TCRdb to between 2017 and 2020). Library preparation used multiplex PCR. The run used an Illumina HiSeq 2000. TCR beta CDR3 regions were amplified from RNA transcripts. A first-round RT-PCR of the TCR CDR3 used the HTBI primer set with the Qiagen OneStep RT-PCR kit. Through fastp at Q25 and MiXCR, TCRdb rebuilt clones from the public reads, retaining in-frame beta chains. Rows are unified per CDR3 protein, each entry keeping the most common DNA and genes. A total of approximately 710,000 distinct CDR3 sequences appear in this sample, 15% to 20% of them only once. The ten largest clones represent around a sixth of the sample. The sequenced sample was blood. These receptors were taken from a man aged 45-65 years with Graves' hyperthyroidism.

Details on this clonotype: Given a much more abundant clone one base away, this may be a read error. The DNA of the CDR3 is TGTGCCTGCCTTTGCCTATCGAACACCGGGGATCTGTTTTTT. Encoded protein: CACLCLSNTGDLFF. J is TRBJ2-2 and V is TRBV30, with D perhaps TRBD2 (5 bases). This CDR3 comprises 14 residues. Germline lookup yields CDR1 GTSNPN and CDR2 SVGIG (reference sequence).

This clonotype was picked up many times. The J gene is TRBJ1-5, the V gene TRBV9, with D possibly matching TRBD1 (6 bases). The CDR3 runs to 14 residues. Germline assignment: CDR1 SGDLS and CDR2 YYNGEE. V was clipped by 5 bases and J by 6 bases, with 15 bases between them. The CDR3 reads CASSPGGGSQPQHF. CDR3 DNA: TGTGCCAGCAGTCCTGGAGGGGGGAGTCAGCCCCAGCATTTT.

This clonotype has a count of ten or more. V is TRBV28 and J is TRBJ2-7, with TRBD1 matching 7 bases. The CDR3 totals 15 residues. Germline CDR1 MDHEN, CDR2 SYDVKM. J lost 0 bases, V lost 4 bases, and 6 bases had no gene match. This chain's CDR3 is CASSSGTANSYEQYF. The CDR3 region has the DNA TGTGCCAGCAGTTCCGGGACAGCGAACTCCTACGAGCAGTACTTC.

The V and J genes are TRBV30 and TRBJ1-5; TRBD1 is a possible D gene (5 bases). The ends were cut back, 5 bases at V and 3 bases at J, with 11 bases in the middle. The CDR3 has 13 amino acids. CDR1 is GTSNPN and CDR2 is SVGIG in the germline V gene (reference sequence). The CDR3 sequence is CAWGRDYNQPQHF. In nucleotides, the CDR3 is TGTGCCTGGGGACGGGACTACAATCAGCCCCAGCATTTT.

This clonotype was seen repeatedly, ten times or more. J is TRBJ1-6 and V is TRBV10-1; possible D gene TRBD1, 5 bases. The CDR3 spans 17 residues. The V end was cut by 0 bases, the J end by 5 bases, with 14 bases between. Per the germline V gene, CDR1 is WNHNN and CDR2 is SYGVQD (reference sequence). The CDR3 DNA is TGCGCCAGCAGTGAGTCGATGGCCGCAGGGAATAATTCACCCCTCCACTTT. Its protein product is CASSESMAAGNNSPLHF.

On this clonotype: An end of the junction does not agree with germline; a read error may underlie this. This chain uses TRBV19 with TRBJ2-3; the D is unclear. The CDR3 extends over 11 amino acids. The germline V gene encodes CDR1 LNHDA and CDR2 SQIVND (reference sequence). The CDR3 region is CASTDLDMQYF. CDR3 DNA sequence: TGTGCCAGTACCGACCTGGATATGCAGTATTTT.

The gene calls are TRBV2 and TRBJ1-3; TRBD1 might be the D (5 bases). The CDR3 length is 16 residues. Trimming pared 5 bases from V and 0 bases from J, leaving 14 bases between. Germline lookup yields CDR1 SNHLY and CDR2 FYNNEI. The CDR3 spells CASSLGVSSSGNTIYF. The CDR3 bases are TGTGCCAGCAGTCTGGGGGTCTCTTCCTCTGGAAACACCATATATTTT.

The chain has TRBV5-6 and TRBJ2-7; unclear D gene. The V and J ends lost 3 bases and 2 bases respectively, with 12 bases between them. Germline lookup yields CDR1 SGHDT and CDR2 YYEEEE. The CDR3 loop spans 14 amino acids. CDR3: CASSSNSHPYEQYF. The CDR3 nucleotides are TGTGCCAGCAGCTCTAACTCTCACCCCTACGAGCAGTACTTC.

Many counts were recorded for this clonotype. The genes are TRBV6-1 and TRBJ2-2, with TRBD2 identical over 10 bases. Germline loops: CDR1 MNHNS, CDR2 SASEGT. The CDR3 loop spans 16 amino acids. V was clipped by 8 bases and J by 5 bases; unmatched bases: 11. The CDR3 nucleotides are TGTGCCAGCGGCGGGCTAGCGGGAGAAATAACCGGGGAGCTGTTTTTT. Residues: CASGGLAGEITGELFF.

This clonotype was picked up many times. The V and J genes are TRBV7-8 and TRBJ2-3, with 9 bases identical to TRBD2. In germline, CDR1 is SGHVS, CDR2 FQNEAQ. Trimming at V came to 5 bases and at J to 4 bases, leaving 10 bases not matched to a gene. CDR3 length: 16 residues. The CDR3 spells CASSAGRAGGPDTQYF. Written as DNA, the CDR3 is TGTGCCAGCAGCGCCGGACGAGCGGGAGGCCCAGATACGCAGTATTTT.

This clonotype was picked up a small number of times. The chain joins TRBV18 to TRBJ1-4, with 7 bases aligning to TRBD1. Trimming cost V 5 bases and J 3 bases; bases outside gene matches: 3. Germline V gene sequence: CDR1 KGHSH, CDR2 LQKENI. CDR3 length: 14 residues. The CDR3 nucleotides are TGTGCCAGCTCAAAGGGGGCAGCTAATGAAAAACTGTTTTTT. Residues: CASSKGAANEKLFF.

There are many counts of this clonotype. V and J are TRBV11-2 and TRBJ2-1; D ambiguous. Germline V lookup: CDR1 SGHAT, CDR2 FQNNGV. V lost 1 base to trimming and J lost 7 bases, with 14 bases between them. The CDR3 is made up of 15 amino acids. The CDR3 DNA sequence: TGTGCCAGCAGCTTAGTGGGCGGCCTGAGTAATGAGCAGTTCTTC. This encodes CASSLVGGLSNEQFF. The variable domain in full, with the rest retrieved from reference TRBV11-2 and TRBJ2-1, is EAGVAQSPRYKIIEKRQSVAFWCNPISGHATLYWYQQILGQGPKLLIQFQNNGVVDDSQLPKDRFSAERLKGVDSTLKIQPAKLEDSAVYLCASSLVGGLSNEQFFGPGTRLTVL.

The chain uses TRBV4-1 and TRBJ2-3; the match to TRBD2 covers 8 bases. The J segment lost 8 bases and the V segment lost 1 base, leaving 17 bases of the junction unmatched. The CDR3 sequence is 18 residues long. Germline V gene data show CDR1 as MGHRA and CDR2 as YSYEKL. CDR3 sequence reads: CASSQVKVAGGPSGTQYF. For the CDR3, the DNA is TGCGCCAGCAGCCAAGTTAAGGTGGCGGGAGGTCCCTCGGGTACGCAGTATTTT.

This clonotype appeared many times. CDR3 nucleotide sequence: TGTGCCAGCAGCCAAGAAGGGAAGAACACTGAAGCTTTCTTT. It encodes CASSQEGKNTEAFF. The J gene is TRBJ1-1, the V gene TRBV3-1; D call uncertain. The germline gives CDR1 LGHDT, CDR2 YNNKEL (reference sequence). V shed 0 bases and J shed 1 base, with 6 bases lying between them. The CDR3 length is 14 residues. Variable domain in full (rest from reference TRBV3-1 and TRBJ1-1): DTAVSQTPKYLVTQMGNDKSIKCEQNLGHDTMYWYKQDSKKFLKIMFSYNNKELIINETVPNRFSPKSPDKAHLNLHINSLELGDSAVYFCASSQEGKNTEAFFGQGTRLTVV.

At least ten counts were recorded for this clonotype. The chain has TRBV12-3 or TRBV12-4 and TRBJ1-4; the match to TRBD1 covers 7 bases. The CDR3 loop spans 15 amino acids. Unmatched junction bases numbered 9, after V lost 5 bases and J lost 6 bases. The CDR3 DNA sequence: TGTGCCAGCAGTCCGACGGGGACAGCCTATGAAAAACTGTTTTTT. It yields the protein CASSPTGTAYEKLFF.

The CDR3 loop is CSATTSRDRQETQYF. DNA of the CDR3: TGCAGTGCTACCACTTCCCGGGACAGACAAGAGACCCAGTACTTC. The rearrangement links TRBV20-1 to TRBJ2-5; TRBD1 aligns across 7 bases. Trimming cost V 4 bases and J 2 bases; bases outside gene matches: 10. The V gene's germline CDR1 is DFQATT and CDR2 SNEGSKA (reference sequence). CDR3 size: 15 residues.

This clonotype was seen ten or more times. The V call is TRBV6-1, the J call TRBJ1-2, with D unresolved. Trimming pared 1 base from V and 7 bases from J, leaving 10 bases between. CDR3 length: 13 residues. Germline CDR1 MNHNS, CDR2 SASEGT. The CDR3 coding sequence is TGTGCCAGCAGTGAAGTAGAGCGGACTGGCTACACCTTC. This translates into CASSEVERTGYTF.

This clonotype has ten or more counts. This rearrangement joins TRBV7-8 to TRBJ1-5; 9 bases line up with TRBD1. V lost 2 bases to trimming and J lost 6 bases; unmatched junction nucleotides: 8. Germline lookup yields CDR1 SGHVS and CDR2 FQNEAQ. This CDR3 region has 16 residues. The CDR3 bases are TGTGCCAGCAGCTTATCCACCGGGACAGGGCGTCAGCCCCAGCATTTT. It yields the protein CASSLSTGTGRQPQHF. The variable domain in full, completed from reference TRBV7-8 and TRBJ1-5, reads GAGVSQSPRYKVAKRGQDVALRCDPISGHVSLFWYQQALGQGPEFLTYFQNEAQLDKSGLPSDRFFAERPEGSVSTLKIQRTQQEDSAVYLCASSLSTGTGRQPQHFGDGTRLSIL.

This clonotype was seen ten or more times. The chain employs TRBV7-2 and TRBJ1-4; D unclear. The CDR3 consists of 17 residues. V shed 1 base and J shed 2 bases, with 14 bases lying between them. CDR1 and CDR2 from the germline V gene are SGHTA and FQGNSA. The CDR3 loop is CASSLVSGALTNEKLFF. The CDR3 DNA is TGTGCCAGCAGCTTAGTTTCTGGAGCATTGACTAATGAAAAACTGTTTTTT.

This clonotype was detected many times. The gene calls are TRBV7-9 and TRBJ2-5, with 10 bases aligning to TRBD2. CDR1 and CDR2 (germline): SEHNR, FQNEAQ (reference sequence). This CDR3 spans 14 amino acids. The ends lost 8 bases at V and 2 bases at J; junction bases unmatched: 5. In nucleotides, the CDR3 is TGTGCCAGCGCCCCACTAGCGGGGCAAGAGACCCAGTACTTC. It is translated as CASAPLAGQETQYF.

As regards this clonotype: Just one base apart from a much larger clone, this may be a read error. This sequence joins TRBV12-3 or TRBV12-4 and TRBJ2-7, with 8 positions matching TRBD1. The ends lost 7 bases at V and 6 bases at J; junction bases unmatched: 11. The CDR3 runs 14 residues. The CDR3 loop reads CASTLGRGRCEQYF. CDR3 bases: TGTGCCAGCACTTTGGGCAGGGGGCGGTGCGAGCAGTACTTC.

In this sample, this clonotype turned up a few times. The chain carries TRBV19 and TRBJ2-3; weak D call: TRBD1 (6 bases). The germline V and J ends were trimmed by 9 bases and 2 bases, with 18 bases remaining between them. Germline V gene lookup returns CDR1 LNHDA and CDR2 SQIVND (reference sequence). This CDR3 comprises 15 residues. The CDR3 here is CASTQGPLITDTQYF. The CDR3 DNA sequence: TGTGCCAGCACTCAGGGGCCACTGATCACAGATACGCAGTATTTT.

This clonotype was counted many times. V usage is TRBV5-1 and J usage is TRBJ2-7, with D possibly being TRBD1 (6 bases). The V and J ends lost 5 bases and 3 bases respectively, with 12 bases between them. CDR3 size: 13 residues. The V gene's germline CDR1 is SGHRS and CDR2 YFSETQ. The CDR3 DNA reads TGCGCCAGCAGTACGGGACAAAGCTACGAGCAGTACTTC. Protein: CASSTGQSYEQYF.

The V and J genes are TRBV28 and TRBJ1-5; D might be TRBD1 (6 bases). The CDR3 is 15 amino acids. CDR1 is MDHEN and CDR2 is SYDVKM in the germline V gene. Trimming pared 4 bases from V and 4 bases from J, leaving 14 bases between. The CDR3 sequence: CASSYPGVENQPQHF. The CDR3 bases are TGTGCCAGCAGTTATCCAGGGGTGGAAAATCAGCCCCAGCATTTT.

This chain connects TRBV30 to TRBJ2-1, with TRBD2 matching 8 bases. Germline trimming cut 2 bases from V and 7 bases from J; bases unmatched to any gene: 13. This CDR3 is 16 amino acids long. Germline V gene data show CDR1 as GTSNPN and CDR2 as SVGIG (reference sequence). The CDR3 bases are TGTGCCTGGAGTCGACCGAGCGGGAGTTGGGGAAATGAGCAGTTCTTC. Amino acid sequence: CAWSRPSGSWGNEQFF.